The subject of this entry is one TCR beta chain. Its cognate antigen is unknown. Germline V gene lookup returns CDR1 MNHEY and CDR2 SMNVEV (reference sequence). Trimming pared 5 bases from V and 0 bases from J, leaving 11 bases between. This CDR3 is built from 15 residues. Researchers ran immunoSEQ v3.0 at survey level. The table came from immunoSEQ multiplex PCR; TCRdb's copy has only in-frame clones and leaves some out. The table includes about 20,000 clones, approximately 78% detected once. The data were taken from a study of long-term antiretroviral therapy in people with HIV. About the research overall: The earliest specimens came about a decade ahead of the 2015 immediate-ART recommendation. Points from the study as a whole: Repertoires looked antigen-experienced, with only a slight naive shift after ART. Dominating the repertoire at all time points were the clones that expanded before ART.

PBMC samples from each donor numbered at least one pre-ART and at least two post-ART. The sequence came from a woman between 18 and 29 years old with HIV. V is TRBV27 and J is TRBJ2-1, with D possibly matching TRBD1 (7 bases). The sequenced sample was unsorted PBMCs, obtained 0.6 years after starting antiretroviral therapy. The CDR3 bases are TGTGCCAGCAGTCTGGAGGGGGCCTCCTACAATGAGCAGTTCTTC. Protein sequence: CASSLEGASYNEQFF.